This TCR beta chain stems from a study of T cell responses to AZD1222 COVID-19 vaccine. As for the study in general: Second-dose intervals of approximately 4 or approximately 12 weeks were pooled. Broader study findings: Reports say nearly half of spike-specific TCRs go after unmutated variant regions. Only a handful of AZD1222 recipients, more than five in all, had baseline seropositivity. Possibly, clonal diversity was underestimated; donors were largely white British and included more females.

V shed 1 base and J shed 9 bases, with 26 bases lying between them. CDR3 length: 18 amino acids. CDR1 and CDR2 from the germline V gene are SGHRS and YFSETQ. This clone occurred once. Its antigen is as yet unknown. Libraries were prepared by immunoSEQ multiplex PCR; TCRdb keeps only in-frame clonotypes and omits some of them. In the table there are 95,000 to 110,000 clones, 88% of which are singletons. The V and J genes are TRBV5-1 and TRBJ2-1; D is unclear. This sequence originates from an adult in good health. The starting material was peripheral blood, obtained on day 0 of AZD1222 vaccination. The CDR3 sequence is CASSLRFYVAPPGSEQFF. As DNA, the CDR3 is TGCGCCAGCAGCTTGAGGTTCTATGTAGCACCTCCCGGCTCTGAGCAGTTCTTC.